This paragraph covers one TCR beta chain sequence. The sample belongs to a study of cytotoxic CD8 clonotypes in ibrutinib-treated CLL. The CDR3 totals 13 residues. Looked up from germline, CDR1 is MGHDK and CDR2 is SYGVNS. The germline V and J ends were trimmed by 5 bases and 7 bases, with 14 bases remaining between them. The assay was immunoSEQ multiplex PCR, and TCRdb's table has in-frame clones only and misses some. The repertoire holds approximately 330,000 clones, with 80% as singletons. This rearrangement joins TRBV25-1 to TRBJ2-5, with unresolved D. The clonotype was recovered from a human donor with chronic lymphocytic leukemia. This specimen was PBMCs, taken before ibrutinib treatment. CDR3 residues: CASSPPVSGTQYF. The DNA for the CDR3 is TGTGCCAGCAGTCCGCCCGTGTCCGGGACCCAGTACTTC.